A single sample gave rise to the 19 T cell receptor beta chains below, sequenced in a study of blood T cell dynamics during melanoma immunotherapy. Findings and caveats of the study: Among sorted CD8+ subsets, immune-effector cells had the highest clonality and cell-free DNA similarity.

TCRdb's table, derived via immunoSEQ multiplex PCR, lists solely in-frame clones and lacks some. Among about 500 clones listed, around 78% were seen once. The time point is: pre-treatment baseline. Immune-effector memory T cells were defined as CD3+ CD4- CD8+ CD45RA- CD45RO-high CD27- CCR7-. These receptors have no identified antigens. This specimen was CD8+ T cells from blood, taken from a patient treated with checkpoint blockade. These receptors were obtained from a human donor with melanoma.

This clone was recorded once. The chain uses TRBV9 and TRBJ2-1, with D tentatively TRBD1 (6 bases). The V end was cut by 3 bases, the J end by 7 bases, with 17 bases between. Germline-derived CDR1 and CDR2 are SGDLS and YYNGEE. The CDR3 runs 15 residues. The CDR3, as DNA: TGTGCCAGCAGCGGGCGGTCAGGGACATTAAATGAGCAGTTCTTC. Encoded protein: CASSGRSGTLNEQFF.

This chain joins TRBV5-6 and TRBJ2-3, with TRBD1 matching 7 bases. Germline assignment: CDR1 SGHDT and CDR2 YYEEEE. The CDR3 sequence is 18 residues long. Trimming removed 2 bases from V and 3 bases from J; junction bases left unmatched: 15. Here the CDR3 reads CASSLGIRGGRRTDTQYF. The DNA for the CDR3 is TGTGCCAGCAGCTTAGGGATCCGAGGGGGCAGGCGAACAGATACGCAGTATTTT.

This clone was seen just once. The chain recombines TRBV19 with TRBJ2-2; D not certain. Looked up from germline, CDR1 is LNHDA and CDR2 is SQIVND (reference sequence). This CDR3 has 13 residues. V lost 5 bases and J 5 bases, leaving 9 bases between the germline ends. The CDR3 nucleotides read TGTGCCAGTAGTCTCTTGGGTACCGGGGAGCTGTTTTTT. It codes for CASSLLGTGELFF.

CDR3 protein: CASSWATSGANVLTF. The CDR3, as DNA: TGTGCCAGCAGTTGGGCCACCTCTGGGGCCAACGTCCTGACTTTC. The V gene is TRBV27, the J gene TRBJ2-6; no reliable D call. The V gene lost 4 bases and the J gene lost 0 bases, with 7 bases spanning the gap. The CDR3 totals 15 residues. The germline CDR1 and CDR2 sequences are MNHEY and SMNVEV (reference sequence).

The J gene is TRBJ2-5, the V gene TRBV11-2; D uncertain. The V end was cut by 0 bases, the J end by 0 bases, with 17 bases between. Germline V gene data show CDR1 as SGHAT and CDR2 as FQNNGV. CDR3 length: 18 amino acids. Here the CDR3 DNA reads TGTGCCAGCAGCTTAGAAGGGTATAGCACGAACTACCAAGAGACCCAGTACTTC. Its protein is CASSLEGYSTNYQETQYF.

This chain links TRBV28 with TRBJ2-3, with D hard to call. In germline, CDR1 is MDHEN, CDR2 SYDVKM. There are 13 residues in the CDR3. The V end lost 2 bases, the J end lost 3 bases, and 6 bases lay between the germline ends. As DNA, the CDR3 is TGTGCCAGCAGTTTAGAGGAAACAGATACGCAGTATTTT. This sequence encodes CASSLEETDTQYF.

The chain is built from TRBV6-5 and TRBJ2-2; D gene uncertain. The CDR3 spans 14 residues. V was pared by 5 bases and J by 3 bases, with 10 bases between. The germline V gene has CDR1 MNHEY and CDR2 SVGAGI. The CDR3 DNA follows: TGTGCCAGCAGTCCCGCCCGTTACACCGGGGAGCTGTTTTTT. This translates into CASSPARYTGELFF.

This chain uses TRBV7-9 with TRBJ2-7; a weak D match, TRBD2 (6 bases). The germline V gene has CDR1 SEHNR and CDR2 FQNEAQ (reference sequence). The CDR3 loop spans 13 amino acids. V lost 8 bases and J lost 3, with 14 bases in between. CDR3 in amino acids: CASLGRSGYEQYF. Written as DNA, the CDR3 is TGTGCCAGCCTTGGGAGGAGTGGCTACGAGCAGTACTTC.

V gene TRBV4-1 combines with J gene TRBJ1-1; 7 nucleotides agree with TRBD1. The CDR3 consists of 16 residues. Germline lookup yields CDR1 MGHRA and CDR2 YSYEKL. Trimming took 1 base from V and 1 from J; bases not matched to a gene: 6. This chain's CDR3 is CASSQVPGQRNTEAFF. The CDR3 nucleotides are TGCGCCAGCAGCCAAGTTCCGGGACAGAGGAACACTGAAGCTTTCTTT.

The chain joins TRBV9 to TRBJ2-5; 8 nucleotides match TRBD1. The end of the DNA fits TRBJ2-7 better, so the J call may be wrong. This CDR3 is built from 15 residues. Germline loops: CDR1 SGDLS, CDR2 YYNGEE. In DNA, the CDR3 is TGTGCCAGCAGCGTAGGACAGGGGCCCTCCTACGAGCAGTACTTC. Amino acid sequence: CASSVGQGPSYEQYF.

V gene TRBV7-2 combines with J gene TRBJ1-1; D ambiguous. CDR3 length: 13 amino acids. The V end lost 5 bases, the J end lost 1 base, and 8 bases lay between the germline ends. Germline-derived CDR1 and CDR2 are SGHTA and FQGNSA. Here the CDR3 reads CASSPWGNTEAFF. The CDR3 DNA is TGTGCCAGCAGCCCCTGGGGGAACACTGAAGCTTTCTTT.

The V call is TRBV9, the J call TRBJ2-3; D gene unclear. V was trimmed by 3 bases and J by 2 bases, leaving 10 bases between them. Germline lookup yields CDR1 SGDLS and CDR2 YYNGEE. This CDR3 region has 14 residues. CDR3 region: CASSAVVVTDTQYF. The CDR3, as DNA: TGTGCCAGCAGCGCGGTTGTGGTCACAGATACGCAGTATTTT. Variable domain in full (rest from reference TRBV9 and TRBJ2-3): DSGVTQTPKHLITATGQRVTLRCSPRSGDLSVYWYQQSLDQGLQFLIQYYNGEERAKGNILERFSAQQFPDLHSELNLSSLELGDSALYFCASSAVVVTDTQYFGPGTRLTVL.

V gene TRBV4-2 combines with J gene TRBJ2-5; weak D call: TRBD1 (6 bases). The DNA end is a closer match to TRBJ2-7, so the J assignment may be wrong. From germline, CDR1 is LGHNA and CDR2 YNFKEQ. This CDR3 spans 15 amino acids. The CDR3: CASSQQKTGTYEQYF. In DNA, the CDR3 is TGTGCCAGCAGCCAACAAAAGACAGGAACCTACGAGCAGTACTTC.

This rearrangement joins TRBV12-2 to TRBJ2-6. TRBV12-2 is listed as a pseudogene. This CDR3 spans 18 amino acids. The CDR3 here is CASRRACSTQSRANVLTF. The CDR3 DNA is TGTGCAAGTCGCCGGGCATGCTCCACACAAAGTCGGGCCAACGTCCTGACTTTC.

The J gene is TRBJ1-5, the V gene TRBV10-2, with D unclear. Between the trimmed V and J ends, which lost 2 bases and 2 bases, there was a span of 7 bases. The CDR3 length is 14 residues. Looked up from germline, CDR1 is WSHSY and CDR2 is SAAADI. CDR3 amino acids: CASSEGRGNQPQHF. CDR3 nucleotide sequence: TGCGCCAGCAGTGAGGGACGAGGCAATCAGCCCCAGCATTTT.

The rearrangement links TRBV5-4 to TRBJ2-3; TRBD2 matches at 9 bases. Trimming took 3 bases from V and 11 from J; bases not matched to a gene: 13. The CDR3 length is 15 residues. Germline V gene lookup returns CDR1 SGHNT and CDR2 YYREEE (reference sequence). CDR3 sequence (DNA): TGTGCCAGCAGCTCCCTGGCGGGAGGGCCCCATGAGCAGTATTTT. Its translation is CASSSLAGGPHEQYF.

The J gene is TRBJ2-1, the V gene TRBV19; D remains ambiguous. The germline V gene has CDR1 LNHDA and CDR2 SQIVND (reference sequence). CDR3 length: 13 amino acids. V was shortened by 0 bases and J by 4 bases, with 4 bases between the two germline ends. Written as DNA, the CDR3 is TGTGCCAGTAGTATAGACGGATACAATGAGCAGTTCTTC. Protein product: CASSIDGYNEQFF.

The CDR3, as DNA: TGCGCCAGCAACCCAGCGCCTAGCAATCAGCCCCAGCATTTT. This encodes CASNPAPSNQPQHF. This chain uses TRBV23-1 with TRBJ1-5; D not resolved. TRBV23-1 is labeled an ORF, and its function is uncertain. The CDR3 runs to 14 residues. The V and J ends lost 7 bases and 0 bases respectively, with 10 bases between them.

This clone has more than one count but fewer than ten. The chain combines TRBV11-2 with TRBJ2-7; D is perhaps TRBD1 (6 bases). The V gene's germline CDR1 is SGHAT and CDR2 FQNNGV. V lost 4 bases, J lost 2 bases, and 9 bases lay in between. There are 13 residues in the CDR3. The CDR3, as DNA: TGTGCCAGCAGCTCTAGACAGGCCTACGAGCAGTACTTC. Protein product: CASSSRQAYEQYF.